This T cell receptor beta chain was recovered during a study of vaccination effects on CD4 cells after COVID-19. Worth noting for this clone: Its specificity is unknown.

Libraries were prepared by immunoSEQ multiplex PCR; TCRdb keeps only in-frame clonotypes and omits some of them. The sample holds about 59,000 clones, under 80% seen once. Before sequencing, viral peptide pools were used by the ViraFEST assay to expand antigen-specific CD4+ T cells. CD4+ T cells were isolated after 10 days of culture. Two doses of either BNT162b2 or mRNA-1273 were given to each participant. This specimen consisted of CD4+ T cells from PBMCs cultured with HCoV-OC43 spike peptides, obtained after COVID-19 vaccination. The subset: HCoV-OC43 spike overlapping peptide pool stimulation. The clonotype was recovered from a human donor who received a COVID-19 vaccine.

CDR3 bases: TGTGCCAGCAGTTTAGTAGCTTTGGGGTTTGGCACTGAAGCTTTCTTT. Translation gives CASSLVALGFGTEAFF. The chain carries TRBV6-5 and TRBJ1-1; no firm D call. CDR3 length equals 16 residues. V was shortened by 4 bases and J by 4 bases, with 19 bases between the two germline ends. CDR1 and CDR2 from the germline V gene are MNHEY and SVGAGI.